This entry features one TCR beta chain sequence. These data are taken from a study of control samples from healthy donors and cancer patients. CDR1 is SNHLY and CDR2 is FYNNEI in the germline V gene. This CDR3 region has 16 residues. V dropped 6 bases and J dropped 6; count of bases not matched to a gene: 12. Generated by immunoSEQ multiplex PCR, the TCRdb table keeps only in-frame clones and is missing some. This table has about 92,000 clones, 82% appearing once. The chain combines TRBV2 with TRBJ2-3, with 10 bases lining up with TRBD2. The clonotype was recovered from a woman aged 55-70 years in good health. Specimen: blood. The CDR3 region is CASSPWSGGAKDTQYF. DNA of the CDR3: TGTGCCAGCAGCCCATGGAGCGGGGGGGCCAAGGATACGCAGTATTTT.